Below, one TCR beta chain is given with its context. Its antigen is still unknown. In every case, the donor was a healthy Caucasian. Each CDR3 protein is one row after TCRdb ran MiXCR on the 5' RACE reads. The sample has around 480,000 distinct CDR3 sequences, roughly an eighth seen once. This record belongs to a study of identical twins. Findings and limits, study-wide: Within monozygotic twins, out-of-frame TCR alpha sharing was underestimated by the models. Abundant beta clonotypes from cord blood bore fewer insertions; memory repertoires lacked this pattern.

These data also featured in a second study, about yellow fever vaccine responses in identical twins.

Sequenced input: CD4+ T cells sorted from blood. The clonotype was recovered from a woman aged 18-29 years in good health.

CDR3 residues: CASSLAPGTASWDIQYF. In nucleotides, the CDR3 is TGTGCCAGCAGCTTAGCGCCCGGGACCGCATCGTGGGACATTCAGTACTTC. This sequence joins TRBV7-2 and TRBJ2-4; D might be TRBD1 or TRBD2, each matching 5 bases. The CDR3 loop spans 17 amino acids. Germline V lookup: CDR1 SGHTA, CDR2 FQGNSA. V dropped 0 bases and J dropped 8 bases, with 20 bases sitting between them.